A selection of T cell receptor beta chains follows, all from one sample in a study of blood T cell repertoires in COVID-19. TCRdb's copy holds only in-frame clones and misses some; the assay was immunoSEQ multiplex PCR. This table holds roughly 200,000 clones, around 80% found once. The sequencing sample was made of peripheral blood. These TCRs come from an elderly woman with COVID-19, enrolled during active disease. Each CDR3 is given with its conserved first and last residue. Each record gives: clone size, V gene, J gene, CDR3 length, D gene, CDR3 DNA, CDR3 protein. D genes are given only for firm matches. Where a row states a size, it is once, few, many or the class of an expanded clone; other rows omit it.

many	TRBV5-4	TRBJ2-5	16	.	TGTGCCAGCAGCAGACTTTCGCAGGGAAGAGAAGAGACCCAGTACTTC	CASSRLSQGREETQYF
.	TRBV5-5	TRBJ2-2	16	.	TGTGCCAGCAGCTTTGGGCAGGGAAGGTACACCGGGGAGCTGTTTTTT	CASSFGQGRYTGELFF
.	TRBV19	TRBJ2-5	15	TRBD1	TGTGCCAGTAGTAGGGCGACAGGGGTCCAAGAGACCCAGTACTTC	CASSRATGVQETQYF
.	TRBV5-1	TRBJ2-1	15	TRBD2	TGCGCCAGCAGCACATCGGGACTAGCGGGCAAGGAGCAGTTCTTC	CASSTSGLAGKEQFF
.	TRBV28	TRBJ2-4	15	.	TGTGCCAGCAGTAGGGCAGGGGAGGCCAAAAACATTCAGTACTTC	CASSRAGEAKNIQYF
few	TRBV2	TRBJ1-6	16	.	TGTGCCAGCAGGTCCCAGGGAAGCTCCTATAATTCACCCCTCCACTTT	CASRSQGSSYNSPLHF
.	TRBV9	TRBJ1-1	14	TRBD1	TGTGCCAGCAGCGGACAGGGGGCTTGGACTGAAGCTTTCTTT	CASSGQGAWTEAFF
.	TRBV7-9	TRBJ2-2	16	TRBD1	TGTGCCAGCAGCCCCGGGACAGGGGCGGACACCGGGGAGCTGTTTTTT	CASSPGTGADTGELFF
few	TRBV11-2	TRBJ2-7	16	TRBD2	TGTGCCAGCAGCTTAAACGTCGGGCTAGCGGGGTACGAGCAGTACTTC	CASSLNVGLAGYEQYF
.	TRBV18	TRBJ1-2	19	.	TGTGCCAGCTCACCACTGATGCAGGGTGTGGGTGCCGCTAACTATGGCTACACCTTC	CASSPLMQGVGAANYGYTF
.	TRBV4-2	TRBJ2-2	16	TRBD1	TGTGCCAGCAGCCAAGACGGGACAGAAAACACCGGGGAGCTGTTTTTT	CASSQDGTENTGELFF
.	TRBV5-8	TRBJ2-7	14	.	TGTGCCAGCAGCTTGACCCAGGGGCGGTACGAGCAGTACTTC	CASSLTQGRYEQYF
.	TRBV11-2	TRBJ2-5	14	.	TGTGCCAGCAGCTTAGATAACGGGGGTGAGACCCAGTACTTC	CASSLDNGGETQYF
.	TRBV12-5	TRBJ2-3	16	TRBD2	TGTGCTAGTGGTTTCCTAGCGGGGGCGGTCACAGATACGCAGTATTTT	CASGFLAGAVTDTQYF